One sample yielded the 31 T cell receptor beta chains listed below, sequenced in a study of blood T cell repertoires in COVID-19 (dated by TCRdb to the early 2020s). Library preparation was by the immunoSEQ multiplex PCR assay. Here the immuneACCESS table is served through TCRdb, limited to in-frame sequences with V and J called. Missing clones are a known gap in these copies; in checked studies unresolved V genes cover under half, and the rest lacks a known reason. For this sample the table gives 140,000 or so clones, of which around 84% were detected only once. The leading ten clones occupy 7% to 9.5% of the sample. The source material was peripheral blood. The source is a man aged 30-40 years with COVID-19, enrolled during active disease.

This chain links TRBV20-1 with TRBJ1-1; D call uncertain. The CDR3 extends over 12 amino acids. The germline V gene encodes CDR1 DFQATT and CDR2 SNEGSKA (reference sequence). V was clipped by 3 bases and J by 4 bases, with 9 bases between them. DNA for the CDR3: TGCAGTGCTAGTCCAGAAACCACTGAAGCTTTCTTT. This translates into CSASPETTEAFF.

This clone was detected only a few times. The chain recombines TRBV6-2 or TRBV6-3 with TRBJ2-7; the D gene is possibly TRBD2 (6 bases). Germline values: CDR1 MNHEY, CDR2 SVGEGT. The CDR3 loop spans 14 amino acids. With 2 bases removed from V and 5 bases from J, the gap between germline ends came to 13 bases. The CDR3 is CASSYRRDIDEQYF. The CDR3 bases are TGTGCCAGCAGTTACCGGCGGGATATCGACGAGCAGTACTTC.

The rearrangement links TRBV27 to TRBJ2-7; unclear D gene. Germline loops: CDR1 MNHEY, CDR2 SMNVEV (reference sequence). The V and J ends lost 6 bases and 3 bases respectively, with 6 bases between them. This CDR3 is built from 11 residues. CDR3 in amino acids: CASRQCYEQYF. As DNA, the CDR3 is TGTGCCAGCAGGCAGTGCTACGAGCAGTACTTC.

This chain uses TRBV2 with TRBJ2-1; 9 bases map to TRBD2. V shed 7 bases, J shed 3 bases, and the junction held 7 bases outside the gene matches. Looked up from germline, CDR1 is SNHLY and CDR2 is FYNNEI. The CDR3 is made up of 15 amino acids. The CDR3, as DNA: TGTGCCAGCATTTATAGCGGGAGTGTCTACAATGAGCAGTTCTTC. Translated, it gives CASIYSGSVYNEQFF.

CDR3 loop: CASSPWDGGETQYF. The CDR3 DNA reads TGTGCCAGCTCACCCTGGGACGGGGGAGAGACCCAGTACTTC. The J gene is TRBJ2-5, the V gene TRBV18; D is perhaps TRBD2 (6 bases). This CDR3 contains 14 residues. Germline CDR1 and CDR2: KGHSH and LQKENI. The V end was cut by 3 bases, the J end by 4 bases, with 12 bases between.

The gene calls are TRBV30 and TRBJ2-7; 9 bases align to TRBD2. V gave up 0 bases and J gave up 4 bases; unmatched junction bases: 10. CDR1 and CDR2 (germline): GTSNPN, SVGIG (reference sequence). The CDR3 has 16 amino acids. CDR3 in DNA: TGTGCCTGGAGTGTGGCGGGCGGGAGGGCCCTATACGAGCAGTACTTC. It translates to CAWSVAGGRALYEQYF.

This chain connects TRBV18 to TRBJ2-1; weak D call: TRBD1 (6 bases). The V end was cut by 6 bases, the J end by 11 bases, with 17 bases between. Germline CDR1 is KGHSH and CDR2 is LQKENI. This CDR3 region has 13 residues. The CDR3 nucleotides read TGTGCCAGCTCGAGCAGTAACGGACAGAAGCAGTTCTTC. Amino acid sequence: CASSSSNGQKQFF.

V usage is TRBV5-6 and J usage is TRBJ2-1; D is undetermined. The CDR3 has 19 amino acids. Trimming took off 4 bases at V and 0 bases at J, with 23 bases between the two ends. Germline V gene data show CDR1 as SGHDT and CDR2 as YYEEEE. The CDR3 nucleotides read TGTGCCAGCAGCGCGCACCCCAGGTTGCGCCCGAGCTCCTACAATGAGCAGTTCTTC. This translates into CASSAHPRLRPSSYNEQFF.

This chain links TRBV18 with TRBJ2-7; 9 bases fit TRBD2. V shed 0 bases and J 5 bases; nucleotides not matched to a gene: 5. The CDR3 has 15 residues. Germline CDR1 is KGHSH and CDR2 is LQKENI. Here the CDR3 DNA reads TGTGCCAGCTCACCACCGGCGGGAGGGCCGAACGAGCAGTACTTC. Translated: CASSPPAGGPNEQYF. Variable domain in full (rest from reference TRBV18 and TRBJ2-7): NAGVMQNPRHLVRRRGQEARLRCSPMKGHSHVYWYRQLPEEGLKFMVYLQKENIIDESGMPKERFSAEFPKEGPSILRIQQVVRGDSAAYFCASSPPAGGPNEQYFGPGTRLTVT.

V is TRBV20-1 and J is TRBJ2-5, with D perhaps TRBD1 (5 bases). Trimming stripped 3 bases from V and 3 bases from J, with 8 bases between. The CDR3 is made up of 12 amino acids. Germline CDR1 is DFQATT and CDR2 is SNEGSKA (reference sequence). CDR3 residues: CSASVTEETQYF. The DNA of the CDR3 is TGCAGTGCTAGTGTGACAGAAGAGACCCAGTACTTC.

The chain is built from TRBV12-3 or TRBV12-4 and TRBJ1-2, with D perhaps TRBD1 (6 bases). The CDR3 covers 12 residues. V lost 3 bases to trimming and J lost 8 bases, with 10 bases between them. The CDR3 spells CASSFAGVGYTF. The CDR3 nucleotides are TGTGCCAGCAGTTTCGCAGGGGTCGGCTACACCTTC.

The chain couples TRBV7-2 to TRBJ2-2, with D perhaps TRBD1 (5 bases). There are 14 residues in the CDR3. CDR1 SGHTA and CDR2 FQGNSA come from the germline V gene. V was pared by 5 bases and J by 7 bases, with 14 bases between. DNA for the CDR3: TGTGCCAGCAGCCCTGGGGCAATCGGCGGGGAGCTGTTTTTT. Its translation: CASSPGAIGGELFF.

In its sample, this clone was seen once. An end of the junction differs from the germline gene, which may be a read error. The chain joins TRBV29-1 to TRBJ2-7; the match to TRBD1 covers 7 bases. Germline V gene sequence: CDR1 SQVTM, CDR2 ANQGSEA. There are 14 residues in the CDR3. The CDR3 reads CSVQERGLQYEQYF. In DNA, the CDR3 is TGCAGCGTTCAAGAGAGGGGGCTGCAGTACGAGCAGTACTTC.

The rearrangement uses TRBV11-2 and TRBJ2-7; D may be TRBD2 (6 bases). The V gene's germline CDR1 is SGHAT and CDR2 FQNNGV. The CDR3 covers 15 residues. V lost 5 bases and J lost 2, with 16 bases in between. As DNA, the CDR3 is TGTGCCAGCAGCCCCGCCCCGACTAGTGCCTACGAGCAGTACTTC. The encoded protein is CASSPAPTSAYEQYF.

The chain combines TRBV19 with TRBJ2-1; weak D call: TRBD2 (6 bases). With 1 base removed from V and 4 bases from J, the gap between germline ends came to 20 bases. The CDR3 runs to 18 residues. Germline V lookup: CDR1 LNHDA, CDR2 SQIVND (reference sequence). The CDR3 region is CASSIGPHLAKPYNEQFF. The CDR3 DNA is TGTGCCAGTAGTATAGGCCCTCATCTAGCGAAGCCGTACAATGAGCAGTTCTTC.

This clone was recorded once. The rearrangement joins TRBV5-1 to TRBJ2-7; 8 nucleotides agree with TRBD1. Germline V lookup: CDR1 SGHRS, CDR2 YFSETQ. V trimming: 3 bases; J trimming: 3 bases; junction bases outside the gene matches: 8. The CDR3 spans 15 residues. The CDR3 is CASSYFGQGIYEQYF. In nucleotides, the CDR3 is TGCGCCAGCAGCTACTTTGGACAGGGTATCTACGAGCAGTACTTC.

The chain carries TRBV5-4 and TRBJ1-2; 11 positions agree with TRBD1. J was trimmed by 3 bases and V by 3 bases; bases with no gene match: 4. Looked up from germline, CDR1 is SGHNT and CDR2 is YYREEE (reference sequence). The CDR3 has 15 amino acids. The CDR3 reads CASSSGTGGYYGYTF. The CDR3 DNA reads TGTGCCAGCAGCTCCGGGACAGGGGGTTACTATGGCTACACCTTC.

The genes are TRBV6-5 and TRBJ1-3; possibly TRBD1 for D (5 bases). Trimming removed 0 bases at V and 2 bases at J, with 11 bases between. Germline-derived CDR1 and CDR2 are MNHEY and SVGAGI. This CDR3 has 16 amino acids. The CDR3 region is CASSYSMAGPGNTIYF. DNA for the CDR3: TGTGCCAGCAGTTACTCGATGGCAGGGCCTGGAAACACCATATATTTT.

This clone was observed a single time. The CDR3 DNA is TGCGCCAGCAGCTTGGGACTAGCCGAGAATGAGCAGTTCTTC. This gives the protein CASSLGLAENEQFF. The chain links TRBV5-1 to TRBJ2-1, with 7 bases aligning to TRBD2. The V segment lost 0 bases and the J segment 7 bases; nucleotides outside the gene matches: 4. The CDR3 runs to 14 residues. In germline, CDR1 is SGHRS, CDR2 YFSETQ.

The CDR3 region is CASSLTTELAVKWRLAKNIQYF. Here the CDR3 DNA reads TGTGCCAGCAGCTTAACAACGGAGCTAGCGGTTAAGTGGAGGCTAGCCAAAAACATTCAGTACTTC. J is TRBJ2-4 and V is TRBV7-3; 7 bases line up with TRBD2. Germline V CDR1 and CDR2: SGHTA, FQGTGA. Trimming at V came to 0 bases and at J to 0 bases, leaving 20 bases not matched to a gene. The CDR3 spans 22 residues.

The chain combines TRBV30 with TRBJ2-5; 9 bases align to TRBD1. CDR1 is GTSNPN, CDR2 SVGIG, per germline (reference sequence). The CDR3 consists of 16 residues. The V gene end was trimmed by 8 bases and the J gene end by 0 bases; junction bases not matched to a gene: 13. CDR3 loop: CAGQGRRVGDQETQYF. Here the CDR3 DNA reads TGTGCCGGACAGGGGAGAAGAGTTGGGGACCAAGAGACCCAGTACTTC.

The rearrangement links TRBV11-1 to TRBJ2-1, with D possibly being TRBD1 (6 bases). Trimming took 6 bases from V and 5 from J, leaving 14 bases between them. Germline assignment: CDR1 SGHAT and CDR2 FQDESV (reference sequence). CDR3 size: 14 residues. CDR3 protein: CASRKTQGHNEQFF. DNA for the CDR3: TGTGCCAGCAGAAAAACCCAGGGGCACAATGAGCAGTTCTTC. Together with reference TRBV11-1 and TRBJ2-1, the CDR3 gives the full variable domain: EAEVAQSPRYKITEKSQAVAFWCDPISGHATLYWYRQILGQGPELLVQFQDESVVDDSQLPKDRFSAERLKGVDSTLKIQPAELGDSAMYLCASRKTQGHNEQFFGPGTRLTVL.

This chain uses TRBV28 with TRBJ1-2, with D possibly being TRBD1 (5 bases). This CDR3 spans 13 amino acids. V lost 6 bases to trimming and J lost 2 bases, with 10 bases between them. Germline CDR1 and CDR2: MDHEN and SYDVKM. CDR3 DNA sequence: TGTGCCAGCAGACTCGACAGCAACTATGGCTACACCTTC. Encoded protein: CASRLDSNYGYTF.

CDR3 amino acids: CASSTTGGTEDETQYF. The CDR3 DNA reads TGTGCCAGCAGCACAACAGGGGGTACGGAGGATGAGACCCAGTACTTC. J is TRBJ2-5 and V is TRBV21-1; TRBD1, the table's D call, lacks a check against the DNA. TRBV21-1 is a known pseudogene. CDR3 length: 16 amino acids.

V usage is TRBV5-1 and J usage is TRBJ2-1; 9 bases agree with TRBD1. CDR1 and CDR2 from the germline V gene are SGHRS and YFSETQ. J was trimmed by 5 bases and V by 4 bases; bases with no gene match: 13. The CDR3 covers 17 residues. For the CDR3, the DNA is TGCGCCAGCAGCCTGTCCCCACAGGGGGCAGGGGACAATGAGCAGTTCTTC. It is translated as CASSLSPQGAGDNEQFF.

The chain joins TRBV4-1 to TRBJ1-1, with TRBD1 identical over 7 bases. The CDR3 extends over 14 amino acids. Losses at the gene ends were 4 bases for V and 1 base for J; bases not matched to a gene: 3. Germline-derived CDR1 and CDR2 are MGHRA and YSYEKL. The CDR3 is CASSPGTENTEAFF. The CDR3 DNA reads as TGCGCCAGCAGCCCCGGGACAGAGAACACTGAAGCTTTCTTT.

The chain is built from TRBV18 and TRBJ1-2; D is uncertain. Germline V gene sequence: CDR1 KGHSH, CDR2 LQKENI. The CDR3 spans 13 residues. Trimming left V 2 bases short and J 8 bases short, with 12 bases between. CDR3 sequence (DNA): TGTGCCAGCTCACCATCGGATCGGGAGGGCTACACCTTC. Its protein is CASSPSDREGYTF.

V gene TRBV15 combines with J gene TRBJ1-1; TRBD1 matches 9 bases. The germline V gene has CDR1 LNHNV and CDR2 YYDKDF (reference sequence). V trimming: 3 bases; J trimming: 5 bases; junction bases outside the gene matches: 4. This CDR3 has 14 residues. The CDR3 DNA reads as TGTGCCACCAGCAGGGACAGGGGCGGGACTGAAGCTTTCTTT. The encoded protein is CATSRDRGGTEAFF. The whole variable domain, filled in from reference TRBV15 and TRBJ1-1, reads DAMVIQNPRYQVTQFGKPVTLSCSQTLNHNVMYWYQQKSSQAPKLLFHYYDKDFNNEADTPDNFQSRRPNTSFCFLDIRSPGLGDTAMYLCATSRDRGGTEAFFGQGTRLTVV.

The chain recombines TRBV28 with TRBJ2-7, with 7 bases that match TRBD2. This CDR3 contains 11 residues. Trimming took 7 bases from V and 7 from J; bases not matched to a gene: 4. From germline, CDR1 is MDHEN and CDR2 SYDVKM. The CDR3 region has the DNA TGTGCCAGCAACCAAGCGGGAGAGCAGTACTTC. Translation gives CASNQAGEQYF.

V usage is TRBV18 and J usage is TRBJ2-2; 10 positions agree with TRBD1. This CDR3 is 16 amino acids long. Germline V gene sequence: CDR1 KGHSH, CDR2 LQKENI. V gave up 3 bases and J gave up 7 bases; unmatched junction bases: 8. The CDR3 sequence is CASSPFGQGVFGELFF. The CDR3 coding sequence is TGTGCCAGCTCACCCTTTGGACAGGGGGTATTCGGGGAGCTGTTTTTT.

CDR3 nucleotides: TGTGCCTACGGGGGGCCCGGAAACACCATATATTTT. Translating it yields CAYGGPGNTIYF. The rearrangement joins TRBV28 to TRBJ1-3, with D possibly matching TRBD1 (6 bases). CDR3 length equals 12 residues. V was clipped by 11 bases and J by 4 bases, with 12 bases between them. CDR1 MDHEN and CDR2 SYDVKM come from the germline V gene.